The 5 T cell receptor beta chains reported below all come from one sample, sequenced in a study of T cell repertoires in cytomegalovirus infection. One entry per CDR3 protein results from TCRdb running MiXCR on the reads. In the table there are around 300,000 distinct CDR3 sequences, 20% to 25% of which are singletons. No cognate antigen is known for these TCRs. This specimen was cultured PBMCs, taken from culture after CMV antigen stimulation. These receptors were collected from a human donor in good health (CMV status not recorded). Some clones in this sample may be carry-over from other donors' samples.

CDR3: CASSAKQGTEKLFF. In DNA form, the CDR3 reads TGTGCCAGCAGTGCGAAACAGGGAACTGAAAAACTGTTTTTT. This chain connects TRBV2 to TRBJ1-4, with TRBD1 as a possible D gene (6 bases). The V gene's germline CDR1 is SNHLY and CDR2 FYNNEI. Deletions cut 4 bases from V and 7 bases from J, with 13 bases between. The CDR3 contains 14 residues.

This clonotype came up many times. The chain employs TRBV5-4 and TRBJ2-1, with unresolved D. The CDR3 covers 12 residues. Germline V gene sequence: CDR1 SGHNT, CDR2 YYREEE (reference sequence). Trimming stripped 4 bases from V and 10 bases from J, with 12 bases between. This chain's CDR3 is CASSLPLREQFF. Here the CDR3 DNA reads TGTGCCAGCAGCCTCCCGCTAAGGGAGCAGTTCTTC.

In this sample, this clonotype turned up a few times. V is TRBV19 and J is TRBJ1-2; D ambiguous. Trimming took off 3 bases at V and 1 base at J, with 6 bases between the two ends. Per germline, CDR1 LNHDA and CDR2 SQIVND (reference sequence). The CDR3 extends over 13 amino acids. CDR3 sequence reads: CASSIPFNYGYTF. The CDR3 bases are TGTGCCAGTAGTATCCCCTTTAACTATGGCTACACCTTC.

This clonotype was seen only a few times. CDR3 region: CASTSSGIFYNEQFF. CDR3 coding DNA: TGTGCCAGCACGTCTAGCGGGATCTTCTACAATGAGCAGTTCTTC. V and J are TRBV28 and TRBJ2-1, with 9 bases lining up with TRBD2. J lost 3 bases, V lost 7 bases, and 7 bases had no gene match. The CDR3 covers 15 residues. Germline V gene lookup returns CDR1 MDHEN and CDR2 SYDVKM.

This clonotype was counted many times. V gene TRBV7-2 combines with J gene TRBJ2-5; unclear D gene. The CDR3 totals 11 residues. The V gene lost 5 bases and the J gene lost 3 bases, with 4 bases spanning the gap. The germline gives CDR1 SGHTA, CDR2 FQGNSA. CDR3 amino acids: CASSREETQYF. CDR3 in DNA: TGTGCCAGCAGCCGCGAAGAGACCCAGTACTTC.